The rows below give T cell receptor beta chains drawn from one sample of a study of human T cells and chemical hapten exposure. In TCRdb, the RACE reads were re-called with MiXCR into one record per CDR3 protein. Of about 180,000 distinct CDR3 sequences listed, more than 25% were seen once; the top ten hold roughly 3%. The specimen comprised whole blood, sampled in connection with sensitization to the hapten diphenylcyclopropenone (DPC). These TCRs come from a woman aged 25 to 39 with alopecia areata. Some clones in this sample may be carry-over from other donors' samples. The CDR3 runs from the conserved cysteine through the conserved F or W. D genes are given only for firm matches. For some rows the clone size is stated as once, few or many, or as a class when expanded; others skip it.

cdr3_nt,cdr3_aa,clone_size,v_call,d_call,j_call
TGTGCCAGCAGTCCAGGAGGTAGGACAGGGAGGAACGAGCAGTACTTC,CASSPGGRTGRNEQYF,few,TRBV28,TRBD1,TRBJ2-7
TGCAGCGTTGAAAACAGGGGCCCGATTAACTATGGCTACACCTTC,CSVENRGPINYGYTF,.,TRBV29-1,TRBD1,TRBJ1-2
TGTGCCAGCAGCCTTGGGACACTCCAAGAGACCCAGTACTTC,CASSLGTLQETQYF,few,TRBV7-8,.,TRBJ2-5
TGCGCCAGCAGCCAAGCAGTAGGCGGGGAGCTGTTTTTT,CASSQAVGGELFF,.,TRBV4-3,.,TRBJ2-2
TGTGCCAGCAGCTTAAGTGGGGGGATAGATACGCAGTATTTT,CASSLSGGIDTQYF,.,TRBV7-2,.,TRBJ2-3
TGTGCCAGCAGCCCTGGCCGGGCTAGCGGGAGGGGAAGGTTCAATGAGCAGTTCTTC,CASSPGRASGRGRFNEQFF,.,TRBV27,TRBD2,TRBJ2-1
TGTGCCAGCAGCGTTCGAGCGGGAAGGGGCTATGGCTACACCTTC,CASSVRAGRGYGYTF,few,TRBV9,.,TRBJ1-2
TGTGCCAGCACCTGGGGCCGTAGGCGCTATGGCTACACCTTC,CASTWGRRRYGYTF,.,TRBV12-3/TRBV12-4,.,TRBJ1-2
TGTGCCAGCACCGCGCGACAGGGAGAGACCCAGTACTTC,CASTARQGETQYF,.,TRBV2,TRBD1,TRBJ2-5
TGCGCCAGCAGCGCAACTAGGGGCCTGGATGAGCAGTTCTTC,CASSATRGLDEQFF,.,TRBV5-1,.,TRBJ2-1